The 12 T cell receptor beta chains below were found in one sample sequenced in a study of cytomegalovirus exposure and HLA in healthy donors. The PCR contained 60 Vbeta and 13 Jbeta primers. The data were produced by immunoSEQ multiplex PCR, yet TCRdb's version contains in-frame clones alone and is incomplete. Of approximately 100,000 clones in the sample, around 80% were seen once. Material: PBMCs. These receptors came from a human donor in good health.

This rearrangement joins TRBV5-4 to TRBJ2-3, with TRBD2 as a possible D gene (5 bases). CDR3 size: 15 residues. With 0 bases removed from V and 3 bases from J, the gap between germline ends came to 11 bases. Looked up from germline, CDR1 is SGHNT and CDR2 is YYREEE (reference sequence). The CDR3 loop reads CASSLAMRETDTQYF. CDR3 DNA sequence: TGTGCCAGCAGCTTGGCCATGAGGGAGACAGATACGCAGTATTTT. Using reference TRBV5-4 and TRBJ2-3 for the parts outside the CDR3, the full variable domain is ETGVTQSPTHLIKTRGQQVTLRCSSQSGHNTVSWYQQALGQGPQFIFQYYREEENGRGNFPPRFSGLQFPNYSSELNVNALELDDSALYLCASSLAMRETDTQYFGPGTRLTVL.

V and J are TRBV5-1 and TRBJ1-1; 8 nucleotides agree with TRBD1. Germline values: CDR1 SGHRS, CDR2 YFSETQ. With V trimmed by 2 bases and J by 6 bases, 3 bases remained unmatched. This CDR3 has 13 residues. Here the CDR3 reads CASSLGTGAEAFF. CDR3 DNA: TGCGCCAGCAGCTTAGGGACAGGCGCTGAAGCTTTCTTT. Looking up the rest from reference TRBV5-1 and TRBJ1-1 gives the full variable domain: KAGVTQTPRYLIKTRGQQVTLSCSPISGHRSVSWYQQTPGQGLQFLFEYFSETQRNKGNFPGRFSGRQFSNSRSEMNVSTLELGDSALYLCASSLGTGAEAFFGQGTRLTVV.

This clone turned up a few times. V usage is TRBV25-1 and J usage is TRBJ1-1; TRBD1 aligns across 9 bases. CDR1 and CDR2 (germline): MGHDK, SYGVNS. Trimming at V came to 6 bases and at J to 9 bases, leaving 8 bases not matched to a gene. The CDR3 contains 13 residues. The CDR3 loop reads CASSRDRERQAFF. The CDR3 region has the DNA TGTGCCAGCAGCCGGGACAGGGAAAGGCAAGCTTTCTTT.

The V and J genes are TRBV18 and TRBJ2-7; 11 positions match TRBD1. The ends lost 6 bases at V and 0 bases at J; junction bases unmatched: 10. CDR1 KGHSH and CDR2 LQKENI come from the germline V gene. The CDR3 extends over 17 amino acids. CDR3 sequence (DNA): TGTGCCAGCTCTCGGAGTACCGGGACAGGGGGCTCCTACGAGCAGTACTTC. Its protein product is CASSRSTGTGGSYEQYF.

The CDR3, as DNA: TGTGCCATCAGTGCGACAGGGTCGAGTGAGCAGTACTTC. Its protein product is CAISATGSSEQYF. This chain joins TRBV10-3 and TRBJ2-7, with TRBD1 matching over 7 bases. There are 13 residues in the CDR3. Per the germline V gene, CDR1 is ENHRY and CDR2 is SYGVKD. The ends lost 4 bases at V and 7 bases at J; junction bases unmatched: 7.

A few counts support this clone. The chain uses TRBV5-6 and TRBJ2-1; weak D call: TRBD2 (5 bases). V gave up 0 bases and J gave up 2 bases, with 9 bases separating them. Germline V CDR1 and CDR2: SGHDT, YYEEEE. There are 15 residues in the CDR3. Here the CDR3 reads CASSLGVATYNEQFF. CDR3 in DNA: TGTGCCAGCAGCTTGGGCGTAGCGACCTACAATGAGCAGTTCTTC.

This clone was counted a single time. This chain's CDR3 is CASSLGRGTEAFF. The CDR3 DNA reads as TGTGCCAGTAGCCTGGGCAGGGGGACTGAAGCTTTCTTT. The chain carries TRBV19 and TRBJ1-1; 7 positions match TRBD1. With 6 bases clipped from V and 5 bases from J, the junction kept 6 bases outside the gene matches. The germline gives CDR1 LNHDA, CDR2 SQIVND (reference sequence). This CDR3 is 13 amino acids long.

The chain is built from TRBV5-5 and TRBJ1-3, with a possible D match to TRBD1 (6 bases). The CDR3 spans 16 residues. Germline loops: CDR1 SGHKS, CDR2 YYEKEE (reference sequence). V gave up 5 bases and J gave up 2 bases, with 17 bases separating them. The CDR3 region is CASSPFTGNAGNTIYF. CDR3 DNA: TGTGCCAGCAGTCCCTTTACAGGGAATGCTGGAAACACCATATATTTT.

This rearrangement joins TRBV10-1 to TRBJ2-5; weak D call: TRBD1 (6 bases). This CDR3 is built from 15 residues. CDR1 is WNHNN, CDR2 SYGVQD, per germline (reference sequence). V was trimmed by 3 bases and J by 6 bases, leaving 17 bases between them. CDR3 loop: CASSESQQGRKTQYF. CDR3 DNA: TGCGCCAGCAGTGAAAGTCAACAGGGAAGGAAGACCCAGTACTTC.

This clone was seen a handful of times. This rearrangement joins TRBV4-3 to TRBJ1-1, with D unresolved. Germline V lookup: CDR1 LGHNA, CDR2 YSLEER. The CDR3 sequence is 11 residues long. Trimming left V 3 bases short and J 7 bases short, with 6 bases between. The CDR3 DNA sequence: TGCGCCAGCAGCCACAGAAATGAAGCTTTCTTT. Protein: CASSHRNEAFF.

This clone has just one count. The V call is TRBV15, the J call TRBJ1-5, with D possibly being TRBD1 (5 bases). Germline CDR1 is LNHNV and CDR2 is YYDKDF (reference sequence). This CDR3 contains 14 residues. Trimming took 5 bases from V and 7 from J, leaving 15 bases between them. CDR3 in amino acids: CATSGALGGQPQHF. CDR3 DNA: TGTGCCACCAGCGGGGCCCTGGGAGGCCAGCCCCAGCATTTT.

This clone was counted once. Different DNA sequences within this sample yield the same CDR3. J is TRBJ1-1 and V is TRBV27; unclear D gene. Trimming shortened V by 6 bases and J by 1 base, and 9 bases separated the two germline ends. Germline values: CDR1 MNHEY, CDR2 SMNVEV (reference sequence). The CDR3 loop spans 13 amino acids. Written as DNA, the CDR3 is TGTGCCAGCAGCCCCCGACAGAACACTGAAGCTTTCTTT. Protein product: CASSPRQNTEAFF.